This record covers a single T cell receptor (beta chain). This record comes from a study of blood T cell repertoires in COVID-19. At the level of the study: The United States, Italy and Spain supplied acute and convalescent COVID-19 samples. Sources were T cells, B-cell-depleted T cells, or PBMCs; the material itself was cDNA or gDNA.

The CDR3 length is 15 residues. The germline gives CDR1 WSHSY, CDR2 SAAADI. Deletions cut 5 bases from V and 2 bases from J, with 13 bases between. Method: immunoSEQ multiplex PCR; TCRdb's copy keeps in-frame clones and lacks some. Here the sample spans a few hundred thousand clones, 80% to 85% being singletons. The sequence came from a man aged 30 to 45 with active or convalescent COVID-19. Sequenced sample: peripheral blood. V and J are TRBV10-2 and TRBJ1-5, with D possibly matching TRBD1 (6 bases). In nucleotides, the CDR3 is TGCGCCAGCAGTATTGGGTCAGGGGGCAATCAGCCCCAGCATTTT. Protein sequence: CASSIGSGGNQPQHF.